The clone carrying this TCR beta chain has only a few counts. The sample is drawn from a study of T cells after yellow fever vaccination. TCRdb reprocessed the 5' RACE reads with MiXCR, giving one entry per CDR3 protein. The sample carries approximately 300,000 distinct CDR3 sequences, 10% to 15% recorded once. V dropped 5 bases and J dropped 0 bases, with 15 bases sitting between them. This CDR3 has 16 amino acids. Per the germline V gene, CDR1 is SGHVS and CDR2 is FQNEAQ. The sequence derives from a man between 25 and 39 years old who received the YFV17D yellow fever vaccine. The starting material was CD4+ T cells sorted from PBMCs, obtained 45 days after the yellow fever booster vaccination. The gene calls are TRBV7-8 and TRBJ2-3; D call uncertain. The CDR3 region is CASSRDSRWSTDTQYF. The CDR3 DNA sequence: TGTGCCAGCAGCCGAGATTCGCGATGGAGCACAGATACGCAGTATTTT.